The 24 T cell receptor beta chains given below trace back to one sample, sequenced in a study of post-analysis software for immune sequencing data. Points from the study as a whole: Four to six TRBV segments were more frequent in patients than controls; TRBV5-6, TRBV5-1 and TRBV20-1 belonged to this group.

The authors incorporated unique molecular identifiers into the TCR beta cDNA libraries. TCRdb re-derived calls from the PCR reads in MiXCR, one entry per CDR3 protein. The table includes hundreds of thousands of distinct CDR3 sequences, just under 30% detected once. The antigens these receptors bind are not known. Material: blood. The receptors here all came from a girl aged 5-17 years with multiple sclerosis.

The CDR3 DNA reads as TGTGCCAGCAGCTTCCCGGGATCCTCCTCCTACGAGCAGTACTTC. This sequence encodes CASSFPGSSSYEQYF. The genes are TRBV7-8 and TRBJ2-7; D is possibly TRBD2 (5 bases). Germline V gene lookup returns CDR1 SGHVS and CDR2 FQNEAQ. Trimming removed 3 bases from V and 0 bases from J, with 12 bases in between. This CDR3 region has 15 residues.

Details on this clonotype: Relative to the germline gene, one junction end is altered; a read error may explain this. The chain links TRBV7-8 to TRBJ1-6; possible D gene TRBD1, 5 bases. The CDR3 runs 15 residues. Germline V CDR1 and CDR2: SGHVS, FQNEAQ. CDR3 amino acids: CASSLAQGNHSPPHF. DNA of the CDR3: TGTGCCAGCAGCTTAGCTCAGGGAAACCATTCACCCCCCCACTTT.

The sample holds a few counts of this clonotype. CDR3 sequence reads: CASSYWASGNYNEQFF. CDR3 DNA sequence: TGTGCCAGCAGTTACTGGGCTAGCGGGAACTACAATGAGCAGTTCTTC. The chain employs TRBV6-2 or TRBV6-3 and TRBJ2-1; 9 bases are shared with TRBD2. Trimming cost V 1 base and J 3 bases; bases outside gene matches: 4. This CDR3 spans 16 amino acids. Germline CDR1 MNHEY, CDR2 SVGEGT.

The chain employs TRBV5-1 and TRBJ2-5; TRBD2 might be the D (7 bases). CDR3 length equals 15 residues. Per the germline V gene, CDR1 is SGHRS and CDR2 is YFSETQ. V was cut by 0 bases and J by 3 bases, with 12 bases left in between. DNA of the CDR3: TGCGCCAGCAGCTTGGAAGGGGGGGAAAAAGAGACCCAGTACTTC. Protein: CASSLEGGEKETQYF. The whole variable domain, remainder taken from reference TRBV5-1 and TRBJ2-5, is KAGVTQTPRYLIKTRGQQVTLSCSPISGHRSVSWYQQTPGQGLQFLFEYFSETQRNKGNFPGRFSGRQFSNSRSEMNVSTLELGDSALYLCASSLEGGEKETQYFGPGTRLLVL.

The rearrangement links TRBV20-1 to TRBJ1-1; 7 bases map to TRBD1. CDR3 size: 13 residues. The germline V gene encodes CDR1 DFQATT and CDR2 SNEGSKA (reference sequence). With 7 bases clipped from V and 5 bases from J, the junction kept 10 bases outside the gene matches. The CDR3 nucleotides are TGCAGTGTAGGAACAGGGGAGTGGACTGAAGCTTTCTTT. Its translation is CSVGTGEWTEAFF.

Only a few counts were recorded for this clonotype. The CDR3 DNA reads as TGTGCCAGCAGTTTATACGGCGGCGCCTACGAGCAGTACTTC. This translates into CASSLYGGAYEQYF. The chain recombines TRBV28 with TRBJ2-7; unclear D gene. V lost 1 base to trimming and J lost 2 bases, with 9 bases between them. The germline V gene encodes CDR1 MDHEN and CDR2 SYDVKM. The CDR3 is made up of 14 amino acids.

This chain uses TRBV6-5 with TRBJ1-2; 7 nucleotides line up with TRBD1. The CDR3 consists of 15 residues. The V gene's germline CDR1 is MNHEY and CDR2 SVGAGI. V shed 6 bases, J shed 0 bases, and the junction held 7 bases outside the gene matches. CDR3 coding DNA: TGTGCCAGCAGACGTGACAGGGTTTCTAACTATGGCTACACCTTC. Its translation is CASRRDRVSNYGYTF.

This clonotype was observed many times. The chain combines TRBV7-6 with TRBJ1-5; D may be TRBD1 (5 bases). In germline, CDR1 is SGHVS, CDR2 FNYEAQ. The CDR3 contains 13 residues. Trimming took off 6 bases at V and 7 bases at J, with 13 bases between the two ends. Here the CDR3 DNA reads TGTGCCAGCAGTTTGGGGGGTGGCCAGCCCCAGCATTTT. Protein: CASSLGGGQPQHF.

This chain links TRBV7-9 with TRBJ1-2, with D uncertain. CDR1 SEHNR and CDR2 FQNEAQ come from the germline V gene (reference sequence). The V and J ends lost 5 bases and 6 bases respectively, with 7 bases between them. CDR3 length equals 11 residues. This chain's CDR3 is CASSTRDGYTF. In DNA, the CDR3 is TGTGCCAGCAGCACACGAGATGGCTACACCTTC.

In this sample, this clonotype turned up a few times. The CDR3 DNA sequence: TGTGCCAGCACCTCGGATGGGGGGTATAGCAATCAGCCCCAGCATTTT. It specifies CASTSDGGYSNQPQHF. The chain has TRBV5-6 and TRBJ1-5, with D tentatively TRBD1 (5 bases). Trimming shortened V by 6 bases and J by 0 bases, and 16 bases separated the two germline ends. The CDR3 runs 16 residues. Looked up from germline, CDR1 is SGHDT and CDR2 is YYEEEE.

This clonotype was found a few times. The chain is built from TRBV5-6 and TRBJ2-1; no clear D gene. Trimming removed 4 bases from V and 3 bases from J, with 8 bases in between. This CDR3 has 13 amino acids. Per the germline V gene, CDR1 is SGHDT and CDR2 is YYEEEE. CDR3: CASSQPNYNEQFF. As DNA, the CDR3 is TGTGCCAGCAGCCAACCAAACTACAATGAGCAGTTCTTC.

Only one count was recorded for this clonotype. The V gene is TRBV7-9, the J gene TRBJ2-1; 13 positions match TRBD2. Looked up from germline, CDR1 is SEHNR and CDR2 is FQNEAQ (reference sequence). The CDR3 has 19 residues. The V gene end was trimmed by 1 base and the J gene end by 0 bases; junction bases not matched to a gene: 6. Written as DNA, the CDR3 is TGTGCCAGCAGCTTAGGGGGACTAGCGGGACTCCCCTCCTACAATGAGCAGTTCTTC. It yields the protein CASSLGGLAGLPSYNEQFF.

This clonotype was counted a few times. The rearrangement links TRBV29-1 to TRBJ2-2; D remains unclear. Per germline, CDR1 SQVTM and CDR2 ANQGSEA. The CDR3 has 12 amino acids. Trimming left V 5 bases short and J 6 bases short, with 10 bases between. Here the CDR3 reads CSVLNVPGELFF. CDR3 nucleotide sequence: TGCAGCGTTCTGAATGTGCCCGGGGAGCTGTTTTTT.

Only a few counts were recorded for this clonotype. It may be a read error: a sequence one base away is much more abundant. This CDR3 is CASSKRDSGGTYGQYF. In nucleotides, the CDR3 is TGTGCCAGCAGCAAAAGGGACAGCGGGGGAACCTACGGGCAGTACTTC. The V and J genes are TRBV9 and TRBJ2-7, with a tentative D call TRBD2 (8 bases). CDR1 and CDR2 (germline): SGDLS, YYNGEE. There are 16 residues in the CDR3. The entire variable domain, with the rest obtained from reference TRBV9 and TRBJ2-7, is as follows: DSGVTQTPKHLITATGQRVTLRCSPRSGDLSVYWYQQSLDQGLQFLIQYYNGEERAKGNILERFSAQQFPDLHSELNLSSLELGDSALYFCASSKRDSGGTYGQYFGPGTRLTVT.

This clonotype was picked up a small number of times. The chain's CDR3 is CASSGRQGNYGYTF. The CDR3 DNA reads TGTGCCAGCAGTGGTAGACAGGGCAACTATGGCTACACCTTC. This chain uses TRBV27 with TRBJ1-2, with 7 bases aligning to TRBD1. The CDR3 extends over 14 amino acids. CDR1 MNHEY and CDR2 SMNVEV come from the germline V gene (reference sequence). After removal of 5 bases from V and 2 bases from J, the junction contained 5 bases not matched to a gene.

This clonotype showed up just a few times. This chain uses TRBV9 with TRBJ2-7, with D maybe TRBD2 (7 bases). CDR1 is SGDLS and CDR2 is YYNGEE in the germline V gene. This CDR3 has 15 residues. The V gene lost 0 bases and the J gene lost 2 bases, with 12 bases spanning the gap. The CDR3 loop is CASSVGSGGAYEQYF. DNA for the CDR3: TGTGCCAGCAGCGTAGGTTCGGGGGGCGCCTACGAGCAGTACTTC.

V and J are TRBV7-6 and TRBJ2-5; D not certain. The V end was cut by 5 bases, the J end by 1 base, with 11 bases between. There are 14 residues in the CDR3. Germline-derived CDR1 and CDR2 are SGHVS and FNYEAQ. CDR3 loop: CASSPGEFQETQYF. As DNA, the CDR3 is TGTGCCAGCAGCCCCGGAGAATTCCAAGAGACCCAGTACTTC.

This clonotype appeared a few times. The genes are TRBV3-1 and TRBJ2-5, with 7 bases matching TRBD1. The CDR3 consists of 13 residues. V was clipped by 8 bases and J by 5 bases; unmatched bases: 8. Germline V gene lookup returns CDR1 LGHDT and CDR2 YNNKEL (reference sequence). As DNA, the CDR3 is TGTGCCAGCGAGGGACAGATTAGGGAGACCCAGTACTTC. Translated: CASEGQIRETQYF.

The chain employs TRBV28 and TRBJ2-5; 10 bases are a match to TRBD2. Trimming cost V 2 bases and J 7 bases; bases outside gene matches: 4. Germline loops: CDR1 MDHEN, CDR2 SYDVKM. The CDR3 is 14 amino acids. This CDR3 is CASSLPSGRGTQYF. CDR3 nucleotide sequence: TGTGCCAGCAGTTTACCTAGCGGGAGAGGGACCCAGTACTTC.

Many counts were recorded for this clonotype. The chain joins TRBV29-1 to TRBJ2-3; no definite D call. Deletions cut 5 bases from V and 3 bases from J, with 15 bases between. The CDR3 is 14 amino acids. Germline V gene data show CDR1 as SQVTM and CDR2 as ANQGSEA. The CDR3 loop reads CSVLDAIGTDTQYF. DNA for the CDR3: TGCAGCGTTTTGGACGCAATAGGAACAGATACGCAGTATTTT.

This clonotype was found a few times. The chain combines TRBV21-1 with TRBJ1-6; the table's D gene call, TRBD1, was not cross checked with the DNA. TRBV21-1 is tagged as a pseudogene. CDR3 length equals 14 residues. Here the CDR3 reads CAIRQEGRDSPLHF. In DNA form, the CDR3 reads TGTGCCATCCGTCAGGAGGGGCGAGATTCACCCCTCCACTTT.

This clonotype was detected a few times. The chain joins TRBV5-1 to TRBJ2-1; D is perhaps TRBD2 (7 bases). In germline, CDR1 is SGHRS, CDR2 YFSETQ. This CDR3 is built from 18 residues. Trimming pared 4 bases from V and 1 base from J, leaving 21 bases between. This chain's CDR3 is CASSRLRGGALSYNEQFF. Here the CDR3 DNA reads TGCGCCAGCAGCCGTCTTCGCGGGGGCGCGTTATCCTACAATGAGCAGTTCTTC.

The count of this clonotype is one. J is TRBJ2-3 and V is TRBV4-1; D remains unclear. The V end was cut by 0 bases, the J end by 4 bases, with 11 bases between. In germline, CDR1 is MGHRA, CDR2 YSYEKL. CDR3 length equals 15 residues. The CDR3 sequence: CASSQEPQVPDTQYF. The CDR3 DNA follows: TGCGCCAGCAGCCAAGAGCCCCAGGTTCCAGATACGCAGTATTTT.

This chain joins TRBV5-5 and TRBJ2-3, with D unresolved. CDR3 length equals 12 residues. The V gene's germline CDR1 is SGHKS and CDR2 YYEKEE (reference sequence). Trimming cost V 1 base and J 13 bases, with 13 bases left between them. CDR3 sequence reads: CASSLYGYREYF. Here the CDR3 DNA reads TGTGCCAGCAGCTTGTATGGGTACCGAGAGTATTTT.